This paragraph reports one T cell receptor beta chain. With 4 bases removed from V and 5 bases from J, the gap between germline ends came to 14 bases. From germline, CDR1 is SNHLY and CDR2 FYNNEI. The CDR3 has 14 residues. The source of the sample is a study of T cell responses to AZD1222 COVID-19 vaccine. Sequencing was performed with immunoSEQ multiplex PCR; in TCRdb, only in-frame clones are kept and a portion is missing. The sample has 15,000 or so clones, about three quarters seen once. This specimen consisted of peripheral blood, obtained 28 days after the second AZD1222 dose. The rearrangement uses TRBV2 and TRBJ1-1; perhaps TRBD1 as D (5 bases). This clonotype was obtained from an adult who received the AZD1222 COVID-19 vaccine. CDR3: CASSVRGRGTEAFF. CDR3 in DNA: TGTGCCAGCAGTGTGAGGGGAAGAGGAACTGAAGCTTTCTTT.